This TCR beta chain emerged from a study of shared clonotypes between healthy human individuals. Naive CD8 cells, CD45RO-negative and positively selected for CCR7, excluded terminally differentiated effector memory CD45RA+ cells. As regards this clone: As yet, its antigen is unknown.

Study results and limitations: Only blood underwent sampling, and tissue repertoires likely differ.

The V end was cut by 5 bases, the J end by 1 base, with 17 bases between. The V gene's germline CDR1 is SGHAT and CDR2 FQNNGV. The CDR3 is made up of 16 amino acids. Deep level was the assay's run setting. Every immunoSEQ plate was one replicate of a subset's evenly spread DNA. TCRdb's copy holds only in-frame clones and misses some; the assay was immunoSEQ multiplex PCR. This sample has roughly 2,000,000 clones, with 85% to 95% found just once. This TCR came from a young man in good health. The chain links TRBV11-2 to TRBJ1-1, with D maybe TRBD1 (5 bases). The material sequenced was naive CD8+ T cells sorted from blood. CDR3: CASSPLGGGWNTEAFF. In DNA form, the CDR3 reads TGTGCCAGCAGCCCCCTCGGGGGAGGGTGGAACACTGAAGCTTTCTTT.